This TCR beta chain was recorded in a study of early T cells in non-severe SARS-CoV-2 infection. Study-wide background: Unpaired chains resulted from sequencing bulk RNA of unsorted whole blood.

The CDR3 has 14 residues. V was pared by 1 base and J by 5 bases, with 11 bases between. CDR1 is SEHNR, CDR2 FQNEAQ, per germline (reference sequence). Study-wide points: Database matching using VDJdb favored anti-spike CD8 responses, with private and CD4 specificities left missing.

Each single cDNA molecule received a unique molecular identifier. TCRdb called the 5' RACE reads again in MiXCR, with one record for every CDR3 protein. Here the sample spans tens of thousands of distinct CDR3 sequences, approximately 12% being singletons. As for this clonotype: Its antigen is as yet unknown.

This chain joins TRBV7-9 and TRBJ2-5; D possibly corresponds to TRBD1 (5 bases). The source material was whole blood. This clonotype was sampled from an adult who was a healthcare worker with PCR-confirmed SARS-CoV-2 infection or an uninfected control (not recorded which). CDR3 protein: CASSLEGAVETQYF. DNA of the CDR3: TGTGCCAGCAGCTTAGAAGGGGCAGTGGAGACCCAGTACTTC.